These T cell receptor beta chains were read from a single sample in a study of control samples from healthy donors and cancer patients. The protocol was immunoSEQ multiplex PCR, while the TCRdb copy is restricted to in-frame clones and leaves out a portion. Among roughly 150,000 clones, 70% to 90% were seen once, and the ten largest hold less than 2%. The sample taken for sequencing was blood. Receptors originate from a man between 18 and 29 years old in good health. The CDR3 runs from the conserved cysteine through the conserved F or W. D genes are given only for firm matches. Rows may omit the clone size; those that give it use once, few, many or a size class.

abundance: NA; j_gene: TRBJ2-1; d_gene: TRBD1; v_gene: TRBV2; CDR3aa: CASSEAFRGLNEQFF; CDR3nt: TGTGCCAGCAGTGAAGCGTTCAGGGGGCTGAATGAGCAGTTCTTC
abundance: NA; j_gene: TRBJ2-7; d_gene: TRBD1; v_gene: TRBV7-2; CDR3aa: CASRRTGGKGYEQYF; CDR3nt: TGTGCCAGCAGGCGGACAGGGGGCAAGGGCTACGAGCAGTACTTC
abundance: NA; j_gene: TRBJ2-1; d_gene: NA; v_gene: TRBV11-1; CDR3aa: CASNSMTSYNEQFF; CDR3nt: TGTGCCAGCAATTCGATGACCTCCTACAATGAGCAGTTCTTC
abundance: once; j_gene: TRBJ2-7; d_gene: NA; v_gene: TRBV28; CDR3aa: CASREVGGEQYF; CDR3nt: TGTGCCAGCAGGGAGGTCGGCGGCGAGCAGTACTTC
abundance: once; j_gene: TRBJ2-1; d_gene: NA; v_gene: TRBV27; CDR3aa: CASSPLLATYNEQFF; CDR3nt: TGTGCCAGCAGTCCCTTACTAGCAACATACAATGAGCAGTTCTTC
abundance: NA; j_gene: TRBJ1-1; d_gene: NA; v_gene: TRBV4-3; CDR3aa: CASSQVTGIWAEAFF; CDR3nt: TGCGCCAGCAGCCAAGTCACAGGGATCTGGGCTGAAGCTTTCTTT
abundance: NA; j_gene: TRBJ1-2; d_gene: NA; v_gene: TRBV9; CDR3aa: CASSAHGQLATYGYTF; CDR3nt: TGTGCCAGCAGCGCCCACGGACAGCTGGCAACTTATGGCTACACCTTC
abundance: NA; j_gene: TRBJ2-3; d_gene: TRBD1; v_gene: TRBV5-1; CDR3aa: CASSPRQGGPTDTQYF; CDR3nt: TGCGCCAGCAGCCCACGACAGGGGGGACCCACAGATACGCAGTATTTT
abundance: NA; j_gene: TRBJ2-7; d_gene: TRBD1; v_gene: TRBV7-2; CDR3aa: CASSRNRQGSYEQYF; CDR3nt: TGTGCCAGCAGCCGGAACCGACAGGGTTCCTACGAGCAGTACTTC
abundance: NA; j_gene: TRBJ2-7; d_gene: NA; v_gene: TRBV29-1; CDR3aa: CSVVLGNNMEYEQYF; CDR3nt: TGCAGCGTTGTACTAGGCAACAACATGGAGTACGAGCAGTACTTC
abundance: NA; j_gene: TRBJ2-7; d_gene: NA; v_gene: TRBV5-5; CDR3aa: CASRDLDWVSYEQYF; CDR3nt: TGTGCCAGCAGGGACCTTGACTGGGTCTCCTACGAGCAGTACTTC
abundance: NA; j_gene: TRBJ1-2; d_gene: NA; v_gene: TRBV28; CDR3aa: CASSETVVYGYTF; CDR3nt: TGTGCCAGCAGTGAGACAGTCGTCTATGGCTACACCTTC
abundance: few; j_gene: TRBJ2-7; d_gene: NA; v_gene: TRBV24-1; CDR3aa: CAIRGTTYEQYF; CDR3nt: TGTGCCATCAGAGGTACCACCTACGAGCAGTACTTC
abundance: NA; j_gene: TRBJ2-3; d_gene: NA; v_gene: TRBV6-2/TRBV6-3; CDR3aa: CASSYSSRDLSTDTQYF; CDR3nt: TGTGCCAGCAGTTACTCGTCGCGGGACTTAAGCACAGATACGCAGTATTTT
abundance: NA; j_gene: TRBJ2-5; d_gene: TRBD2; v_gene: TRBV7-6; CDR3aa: CASSPSGGHQETQYF; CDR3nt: TGTGCCAGCAGCCCTAGCGGGGGGCACCAAGAGACCCAGTACTTC
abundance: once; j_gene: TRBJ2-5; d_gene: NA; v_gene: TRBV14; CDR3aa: CASSARRGGQETQYF; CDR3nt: TGTGCCAGCAGCGCAAGAAGGGGGGGCCAAGAGACCCAGTACTTC
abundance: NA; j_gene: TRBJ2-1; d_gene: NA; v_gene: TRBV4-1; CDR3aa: CASSQDPGWEQFF; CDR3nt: TGCGCCAGCAGCCAAGACCCCGGGTGGGAGCAGTTCTTC
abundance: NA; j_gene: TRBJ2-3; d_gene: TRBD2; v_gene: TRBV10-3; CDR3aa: CAISDAGGRSDTQYF; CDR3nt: TGTGCCATCAGTGACGCGGGGGGCCGTTCAGATACGCAGTATTTT
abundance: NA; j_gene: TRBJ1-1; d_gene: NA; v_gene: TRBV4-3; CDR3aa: CASSQDTGMINTEAFF; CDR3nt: TGCGCCAGCAGCCAAGATACAGGCATGATAAACACTGAAGCTTTCTTT
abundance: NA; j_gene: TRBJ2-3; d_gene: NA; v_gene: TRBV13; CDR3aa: CASSPRRLAGTDTQYF; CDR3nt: TGTGCCAGCAGCCCACGGCGACTTGCGGGCACAGATACGCAGTATTTT
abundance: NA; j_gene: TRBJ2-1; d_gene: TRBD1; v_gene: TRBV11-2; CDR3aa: CASSLVSATGAYNEQFF; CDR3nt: TGTGCCAGCAGCTTAGTGTCGGCGACAGGGGCCTACAATGAGCAGTTCTTC
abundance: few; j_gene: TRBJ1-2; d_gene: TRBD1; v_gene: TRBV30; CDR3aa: CAWSQLGQGIYGYTF; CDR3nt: TGTGCCTGGAGCCAATTGGGACAGGGGATCTATGGCTACACCTTC
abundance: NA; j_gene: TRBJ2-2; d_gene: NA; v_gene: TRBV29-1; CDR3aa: CSVDLSGELFF; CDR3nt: TGCAGCGTTGATTTATCCGGGGAGCTGTTTTTT
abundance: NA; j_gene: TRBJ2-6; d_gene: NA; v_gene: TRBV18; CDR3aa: CASSPDVGVYSGANVLTF; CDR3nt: TGTGCCAGCTCACCCGACGTGGGAGTGTATTCTGGGGCCAACGTCCTGACTTTC
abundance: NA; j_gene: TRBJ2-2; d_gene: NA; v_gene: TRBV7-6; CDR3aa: CASSLVAETNTGELFF; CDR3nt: TGTGCCAGCAGCCTCGTAGCGGAGACGAACACCGGGGAGCTGTTTTTT
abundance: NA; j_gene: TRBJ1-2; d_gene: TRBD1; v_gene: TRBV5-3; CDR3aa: CARSPQGAAYGYTF; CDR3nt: TGTGCCAGAAGCCCACAGGGGGCCGCCTATGGCTACACCTTC
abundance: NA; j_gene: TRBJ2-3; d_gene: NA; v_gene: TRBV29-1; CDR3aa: CSVLDTDTQYF; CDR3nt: TGCAGCGTTCTTGACACAGATACGCAGTATTTT
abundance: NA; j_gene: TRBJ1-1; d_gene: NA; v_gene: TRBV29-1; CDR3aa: CSVDRGTEAFF; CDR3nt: TGCAGCGTTGACAGGGGCACTGAAGCTTTCTTT
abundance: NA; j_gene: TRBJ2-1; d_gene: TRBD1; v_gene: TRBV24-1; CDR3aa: CATSEGQGAAYNEQFF; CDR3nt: TGTGCCACCAGTGAGGGACAGGGGGCTGCGTACAATGAGCAGTTCTTC
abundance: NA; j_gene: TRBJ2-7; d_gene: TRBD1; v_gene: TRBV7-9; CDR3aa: CASSLSDRGSYEQYF; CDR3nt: TGTGCCAGCAGCTTAAGTGACAGGGGCTCCTACGAGCAGTACTTC
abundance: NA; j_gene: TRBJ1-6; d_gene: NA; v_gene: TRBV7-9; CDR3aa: CASSLAGEGSPLHF; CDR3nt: TGTGCCAGCAGCTTAGCCGGGGAGGGCTCACCCCTCCACTTT
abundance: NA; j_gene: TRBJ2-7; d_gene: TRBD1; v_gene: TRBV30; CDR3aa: CAWTHGQGADEQYF; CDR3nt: TGTGCCTGGACCCACGGACAGGGGGCAGACGAGCAGTACTTC
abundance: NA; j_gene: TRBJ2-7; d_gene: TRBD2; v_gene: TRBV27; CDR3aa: CASTKAGDGYEQYF; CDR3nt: TGTGCCAGCACTAAAGCGGGGGATGGCTACGAGCAGTACTTC
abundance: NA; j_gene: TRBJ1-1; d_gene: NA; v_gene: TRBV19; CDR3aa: CASETVPNTEAFF; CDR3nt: TGTGCCAGTGAAACAGTGCCGAACACTGAAGCTTTCTTT
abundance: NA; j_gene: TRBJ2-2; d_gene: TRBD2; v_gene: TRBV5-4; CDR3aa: CASTVAGGIDTGELFF; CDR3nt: TGTGCCAGCACCGTAGCGGGGGGGATTGACACCGGGGAGCTGTTTTTT
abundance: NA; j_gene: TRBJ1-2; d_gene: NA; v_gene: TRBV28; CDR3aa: CASSRGLENGYTF; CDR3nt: TGTGCCAGCAGCCGTGGCCTTGAGAATGGCTACACCTTC
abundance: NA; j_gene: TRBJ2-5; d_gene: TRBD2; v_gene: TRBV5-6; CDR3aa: CASSLVGGEVETQYF; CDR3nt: TGTGCCAGCAGCTTGGTCGGGGGGGAGGTAGAGACCCAGTACTTC
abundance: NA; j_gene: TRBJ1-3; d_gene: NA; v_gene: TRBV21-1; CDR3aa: CASSIAGQENSGNTIYF; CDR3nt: TGTGCCAGCAGCATTGCGGGACAGGAAAACTCTGGAAACACCATATATTTT
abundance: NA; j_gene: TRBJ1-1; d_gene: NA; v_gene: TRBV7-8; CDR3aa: CASSDSRDMNTEAFF; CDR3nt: TGTGCCAGCAGCGATTCCAGGGACATGAACACTGAAGCTTTCTTT